This TCR beta chain was observed in a study of cytomegalovirus exposure and HLA in healthy donors. Primers for the PCR totalled 60 Vbeta and 13 Jbeta. Data came from immunoSEQ multiplex PCR; TCRdb stores just in-frame clones and leaves some out. Altogether more than 85,000 clones are present, 81% being singletons, with the ten largest covering roughly 2.2%. The CDR3 runs to 14 residues. CDR1 is SGHTA, CDR2 FQGTGA, per germline. Trimming took 2 bases from V and 6 from J, leaving 8 bases between them. Material for sequencing was PBMCs. The rearrangement links TRBV7-3 to TRBJ1-6, with D possibly TRBD1 on 6 matching bases. This clonotype originated in a woman younger than 45 in good health and CMV-seronegative. This CDR3 is CASSLQGPNSPLHF. DNA for the CDR3: TGTGCCAGCAGCTTACAGGGGCCTAATTCACCCCTCCACTTT.